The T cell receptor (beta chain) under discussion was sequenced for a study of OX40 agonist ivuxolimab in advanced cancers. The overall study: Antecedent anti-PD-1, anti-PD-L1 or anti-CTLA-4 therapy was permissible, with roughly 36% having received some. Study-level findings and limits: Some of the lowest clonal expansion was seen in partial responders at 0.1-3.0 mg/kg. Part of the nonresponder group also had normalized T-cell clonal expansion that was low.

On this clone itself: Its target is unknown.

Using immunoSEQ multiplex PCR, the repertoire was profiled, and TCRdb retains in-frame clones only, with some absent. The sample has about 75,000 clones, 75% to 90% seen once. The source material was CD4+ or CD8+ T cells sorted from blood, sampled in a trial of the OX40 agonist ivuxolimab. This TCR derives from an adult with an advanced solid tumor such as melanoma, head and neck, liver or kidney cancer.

Here the CDR3 DNA reads TGTGCCAGCAGCTTGGTTTCCTGGAGTCGAAACACTGAAGCTTTCTTT. This translates into CASSLVSWSRNTEAFF. The J gene is TRBJ1-1, the V gene TRBV5-6; D is undetermined. The CDR3 runs to 16 residues. Germline V gene sequence: CDR1 SGHDT, CDR2 YYEEEE. The V end was cut by 0 bases, the J end by 2 bases, with 14 bases between. Looking up the rest from reference TRBV5-6 and TRBJ1-1 gives the full variable domain: DAGVTQSPTHLIKTRGQQVTLRCSPKSGHDTVSWYQQALGQGPQFIFQYYEEEERQRGNFPDRFSGHQFPNYSSELNVNALLLGDSALYLCASSLVSWSRNTEAFFGQGTRLTVV.